This T cell receptor (beta chain) came from a study of blood T cell repertoires in COVID-19. Study overall: Samples of COVID-19 (acute and convalescent) were obtained from the United States, Italy and Spain. T cells, B-cell-depleted T cells, or PBMCs provided the cDNA or gDNA that served as material.

CDR1 and CDR2 (germline): GTSNPN, SVGIG (reference sequence). The CDR3 is 16 residues long. V dropped 2 bases and J dropped 4; count of bases not matched to a gene: 13. Original methodology: Researchers report that nucleated cell counts were estimated from reference gene primer amplification. TCRdb's table, derived via immunoSEQ multiplex PCR, lists solely in-frame clones and lacks some. V and J calls and clone size are given by that table; D and trimming were obtained from the DNA. The sample includes nearly 110,000 clones, more than 70% of them seen just once. The genes are TRBV30 and TRBJ1-1, with 7 positions matching TRBD1. The clonotype originates from a man in his forties or fifties with active or convalescent COVID-19. Material for sequencing was peripheral blood. CDR3 sequence: CAWSPTGRVWGTEAFF. In nucleotides, the CDR3 is TGTGCCTGGAGTCCGACAGGGAGAGTTTGGGGCACTGAAGCTTTCTTT. The whole variable domain, remainder taken from reference TRBV30 and TRBJ1-1, is SQTIHQWPATLVQPVGSPLSLECTVEGTSNPNLYWYRQAAGRGLQLLFYSVGIGQISSEVPQNLSASRPQDRQFILSSKKLLLSDSGFYLCAWSPTGRVWGTEAFFGQGTRLTVV.